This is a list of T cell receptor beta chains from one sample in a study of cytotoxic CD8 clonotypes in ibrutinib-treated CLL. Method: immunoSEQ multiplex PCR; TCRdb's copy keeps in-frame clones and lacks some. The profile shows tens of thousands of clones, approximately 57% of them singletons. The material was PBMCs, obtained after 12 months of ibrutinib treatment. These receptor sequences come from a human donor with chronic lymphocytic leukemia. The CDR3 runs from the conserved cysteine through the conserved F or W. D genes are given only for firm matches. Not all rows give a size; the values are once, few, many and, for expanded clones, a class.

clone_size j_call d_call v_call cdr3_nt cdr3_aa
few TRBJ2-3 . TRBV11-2 TGTGCCAGCAGCTTAGCCAGGGGACGCACAGATACGCAGTATTTT CASSLARGRTDTQYF
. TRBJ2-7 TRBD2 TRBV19 TGTGCCAGTAATTTTGGCGGGAGCACCTACGAGCAGTACTTC CASNFGGSTYEQYF
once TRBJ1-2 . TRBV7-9 TGTGCCAGCAGCTTATCCTCAGGGTCTGTAATTGGCTACACCTTC CASSLSSGSVIGYTF
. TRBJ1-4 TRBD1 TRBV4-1 TGCGCCAGCAGCCCATCCGGGACAGGGCGGGAAAAACTGTTTTTT CASSPSGTGREKLFF
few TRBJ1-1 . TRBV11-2 TGTGCCAGCAGCCTGAGGGGCAACACTGAAGCTTTCTTT CASSLRGNTEAFF
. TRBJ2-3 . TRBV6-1 TGTGCCAGCAGTGAATTCAGGGCCGCGGGAGATACGCAGTATTTT CASSEFRAAGDTQYF
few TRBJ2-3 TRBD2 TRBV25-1 TGTGCCAGCAGTCCCCGGACTAGCGGGACCGTAGATACGCAGTATTTT CASSPRTSGTVDTQYF
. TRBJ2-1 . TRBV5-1 TGCGCCAGTGACCCCGGACAGCGAAACAATGAGCAGTTCTTC CASDPGQRNNEQFF
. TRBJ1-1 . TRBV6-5 TGTGCCAGCAGTACCCGACCCTGGGGGACTGAAGCTTTCTTT CASSTRPWGTEAFF
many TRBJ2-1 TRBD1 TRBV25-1 TGTGCCAGCAGTGAGGGGTGGGGGCAGGGGGCCAATGAGCAGTTCTTC CASSEGWGQGANEQFF
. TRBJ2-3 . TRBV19 TGTGCCAGTCTCCTCAACGCGGGTAGCACAGATACGCAGTATTTT CASLLNAGSTDTQYF
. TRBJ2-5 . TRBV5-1 TGCGCCAGCAGCTTGGTTCCGGTCCAAGAGACCCAGTACTTC CASSLVPVQETQYF
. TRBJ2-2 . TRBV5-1 TGCGCCAGCAGCTCCGTATTCACCGGGGAGCTGTTTTTT CASSSVFTGELFF
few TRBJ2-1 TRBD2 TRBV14 TGTGCCAGCAGCCAAGCGGGGGGGTCCTACAATGAGCAGTTCTTC CASSQAGGSYNEQFF
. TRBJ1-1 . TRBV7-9 TGTGCCAGCAGCTTAAGTCGGGAGTCGGAAGCTTTCTTT CASSLSRESEAFF
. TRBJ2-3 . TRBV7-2 TGTGCCAGCAGCTTCGGCGAGAGCACAGATACGCAGTATTTT CASSFGESTDTQYF
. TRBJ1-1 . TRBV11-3 TGTGCCAGCAGCTTAGCTCAGAACACTGAAGCTTTCTTT CASSLAQNTEAFF
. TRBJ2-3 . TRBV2 TGTGCCAGCAGAGGGGGGGCCACAGATACGCAGTATTTT CASRGGATDTQYF
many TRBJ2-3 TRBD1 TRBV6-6 TGTGCCAGCAGTTGGGACAGCTGGAAGATCGATACGCAGTATTTT CASSWDSWKIDTQYF
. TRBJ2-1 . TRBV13 TGTGCCAGCAGCCAGTACAGGGTTGAGCAGTTCTTC CASSQYRVEQFF
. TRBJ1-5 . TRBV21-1 TGTGCCAGCAGCAAAGGCAGCAATCAGCCCCAGCATTTT CASSKGSNQPQHF
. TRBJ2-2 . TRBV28 TGTGCCAGCAGTTTCCCGGACACACTCACCGGGGAGCTGTTTTTT CASSFPDTLTGELFF
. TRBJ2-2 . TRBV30 TGTGCCTGGAGTCCCGGTAGCATGCACACCGGGGAGCTGTTTTTT CAWSPGSMHTGELFF
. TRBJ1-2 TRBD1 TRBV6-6 TGTGCCAGCATAGGGACAGGGGGTTATGGCTACACCTTC CASIGTGGYGYTF
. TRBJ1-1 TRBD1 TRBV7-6 TGTGCCAGCAGCCCTCCCCCAAGGGGGCTCACTGAAGCTTTCTTT CASSPPPRGLTEAFF
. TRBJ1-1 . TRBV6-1 TGTGCCAGCAGTGTCGGCCTGGGGGCTGTTGCTTTCTTT CASSVGLGAVAFF
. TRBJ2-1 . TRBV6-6 TGTGCCAGCAGCTACCGTCAGGGCGAACTTTGGTTCTTC CASSYRQGELWFF
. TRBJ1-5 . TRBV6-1 TGTGCCAGCAGTAGGGCCGAGAATCAGCCCCAGCATTTT CASSRAENQPQHF
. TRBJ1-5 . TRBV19 TGTGCCAGTAGTATTTTCGGTCAGCCCCAGCATTTT CASSIFGQPQHF
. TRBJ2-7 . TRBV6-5 TGTGCCAGCAGTTACTCGGGCGGGTGGGGGGCCTACGAGCAGTACTTC CASSYSGGWGAYEQYF
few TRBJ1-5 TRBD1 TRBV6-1 TGTGCCAGCAGTGATGCACAGGGGGCAGGTAATCAGCCCCAGCATTTT CASSDAQGAGNQPQHF
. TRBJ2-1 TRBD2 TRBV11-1 TGTGCCAGCAGTCTACTAGCGGGGGGGTACAATGAGCAGTTCTTC CASSLLAGGYNEQFF
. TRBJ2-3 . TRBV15 TGTGCCACCCAAGGAGGAGGCACAGATACGCAGTATTTT CATQGGGTDTQYF
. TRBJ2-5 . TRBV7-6 TGTGCCAGCAGCTTTTCAGGGTACCAAGAGACCCAGTACTTC CASSFSGYQETQYF
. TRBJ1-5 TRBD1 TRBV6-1 TGTGCCAGCAGTGCTAGCTGGGACAGCATGAATCAGCCCCAGCATTTT CASSASWDSMNQPQHF
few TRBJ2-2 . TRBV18 TGTGCCAGCTCACCATTACCGGGCCCCGGGGAGCTGTTTTTT CASSPLPGPGELFF
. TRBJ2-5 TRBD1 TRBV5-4 TGTGCCAGCAGCCGGGACAGCTACCAAGAGACCCAGTACTTC CASSRDSYQETQYF
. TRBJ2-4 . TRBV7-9 TGTGCCAGCAGCGCGGGACTCCGAAACATTCAGTACTTC CASSAGLRNIQYF
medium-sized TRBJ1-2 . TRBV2 TGTGCCAGCAGTGAAGGCTGGGACTATTATGGCTACACCTTC CASSEGWDYYGYTF
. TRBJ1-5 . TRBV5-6 TGTGCCAGCAGCTTGGCCCTGGGAAATCAGCCCCAGCATTTT CASSLALGNQPQHF
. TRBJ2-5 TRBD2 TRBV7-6 TGTGCCAGCAGCTACGGGTGGGGACTAAAAGAGACCCAGTACTTC CASSYGWGLKETQYF
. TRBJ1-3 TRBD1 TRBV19 TGTGCCAGTAGTGGGGGACAGGGCCACTCTGGAAACACCATATATTTT CASSGGQGHSGNTIYF
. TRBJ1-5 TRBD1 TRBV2 TGTGCCAGCGTGGGACAGGGGGCCAATCAGCCCCAGCATTTT CASVGQGANQPQHF
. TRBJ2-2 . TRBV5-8 TGTGCCAGCCATCCCTGGGCCGGGGAGCTGTTTTTT CASHPWAGELFF
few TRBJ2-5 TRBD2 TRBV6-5 TGTGCCAGCAGTTCCGGACTAGCGGGAGTCTCCCAGTACTTC CASSSGLAGVSQYF
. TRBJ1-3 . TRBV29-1 TGCAGCGTGGAGAAAGCCTCTGGAAACACCATATATTTT CSVEKASGNTIYF
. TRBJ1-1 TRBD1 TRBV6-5 TGTGCCAGCAGACCCCCAGGGGGAACTGAAGCTTTCTTT CASRPPGGTEAFF
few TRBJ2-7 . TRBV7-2 TGTGCCAGCAGCTTACGGGCTAGTCGCGAGCAGTACTTC CASSLRASREQYF
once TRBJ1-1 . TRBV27 TGTGCCAGCGGGAGGAATGAAGCTTTCTTT CASGRNEAFF
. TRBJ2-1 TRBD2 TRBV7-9 TGTGCCAGCAGCTTAGCCGTGACTAGCGGGGTAAGCTCCTACAATGAGCAGTTCTTC CASSLAVTSGVSSYNEQFF
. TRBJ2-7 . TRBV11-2 TGTGCCAGCAGCACAGGGATTTCCTACGAGCAGTACTTC CASSTGISYEQYF
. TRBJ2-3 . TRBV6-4 TGTGCCAGCAGTAACATAGGGGGGAGCACAGATACGCAGTATTTT CASSNIGGSTDTQYF
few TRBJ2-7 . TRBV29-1 TGCAGCGCTCTTTTCCTGGGGGGCGAGCAGTACTTC CSALFLGGEQYF
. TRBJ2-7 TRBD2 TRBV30 TGTGCCTGGAGTCCCTCCGGGACTAGTAAGGGCGAGCAGTACTTC CAWSPSGTSKGEQYF
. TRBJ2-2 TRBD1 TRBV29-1 TGCAGCTGCCCTAGGGACAGACGACCCTACCTGAACACCGGGGAGCTGTTTTTT CSCPRDRRPYLNTGELFF